These 9 T cell receptor beta chains originate from one sample sequenced in a study of blood T cell repertoires in COVID-19. Assay used: immunoSEQ multiplex PCR; TCRdb lists only in-frame clones, some missing. The table shows about 310,000 clones, with 90% occurring only once. The specimen sequenced was peripheral blood. Every receptor here comes from a middle-aged woman with COVID-19, enrolled during active disease.

The chain recombines TRBV27 with TRBJ2-7; 8 bases fit TRBD1. CDR1 and CDR2 from the germline V gene are MNHEY and SMNVEV (reference sequence). The CDR3 has 16 amino acids. With V trimmed by 8 bases and J by 1 base, 13 bases remained unmatched. In DNA, the CDR3 is TGTGCCAGCTCCCTCGGGTGGGACAGGTCTTCCTACGAGCAGTACTTC. This sequence encodes CASSLGWDRSSYEQYF.

The genes are TRBV27 and TRBJ1-3; 9 bases are shared with TRBD1. The CDR3 contains 18 residues. The trim removed 5 bases at V and 1 base at J, leaving 12 bases unmatched. The germline gives CDR1 MNHEY, CDR2 SMNVEV (reference sequence). The CDR3 reads CASSPLTGGPASGNTIYF. In DNA, the CDR3 is TGTGCCAGCAGTCCCCTGACAGGGGGGCCAGCTTCTGGAAACACCATATATTTT.

The genes are TRBV6-5 and TRBJ2-7; tentative D call: TRBD2 (7 bases). In germline, CDR1 is MNHEY, CDR2 SVGAGI. The V end was cut by 5 bases, the J end by 6 bases, with 14 bases between. The CDR3 totals 13 residues. The CDR3 loop reads CASSPTGRVEQYF. The CDR3 DNA follows: TGTGCCAGCAGTCCCACAGGGAGGGTCGAGCAGTACTTC.

This chain connects TRBV7-8 to TRBJ2-3; 9 bases map to TRBD2. This CDR3 comprises 18 residues. The germline CDR1 and CDR2 sequences are SGHVS and FQNEAQ. With 3 bases clipped from V and 2 bases from J, the junction kept 12 bases outside the gene matches. DNA for the CDR3: TGTGCCAGCAGCTTTCCCAGGACTAGCGAGGGGGTCACAGATACGCAGTATTTT. This translates into CASSFPRTSEGVTDTQYF. Drawing the rest from reference TRBV7-8 and TRBJ2-3, the complete variable domain is GAGVSQSPRYKVAKRGQDVALRCDPISGHVSLFWYQQALGQGPEFLTYFQNEAQLDKSGLPSDRFFAERPEGSVSTLKIQRTQQEDSAVYLCASSFPRTSEGVTDTQYFGPGTRLTVL.

V gene TRBV2 combines with J gene TRBJ1-5; 7 positions agree with TRBD1. CDR3 length: 14 residues. J was trimmed by 11 bases and V by 5 bases; bases with no gene match: 12. Germline V gives CDR1 SNHLY, CDR2 FYNNEI. DNA for the CDR3: TGTGCCAGCAGTCCCGGGACAGTACAATCAGCCCAGCATTTT. This encodes CASSPGTVQSAQHF.

This sequence joins TRBV5-4 and TRBJ2-1; 11 nucleotides line up with TRBD2. V gave up 2 bases and J gave up 5 bases; unmatched junction bases: 3. Germline V CDR1 and CDR2: SGHNT, YYREEE (reference sequence). The CDR3 runs 15 residues. The CDR3 reads CASSFLAGGDNEQFF. The CDR3 DNA follows: TGTGCCAGCAGCTTCTTAGCGGGAGGGGACAATGAGCAGTTCTTC.

This chain uses TRBV18 with TRBJ2-7; weak D call: TRBD2 (5 bases). The CDR3 totals 14 residues. From germline, CDR1 is KGHSH and CDR2 LQKENI. Trimming left V 6 bases short and J 3 bases short, with 15 bases between. The CDR3 nucleotides read TGTGCCAGCTCCCCGGGTTCCGGAGGCTACGAGCAGTACTTC. Translating gives CASSPGSGGYEQYF. The variable domain in full, completed from reference TRBV18 and TRBJ2-7, reads NAGVMQNPRHLVRRRGQEARLRCSPMKGHSHVYWYRQLPEEGLKFMVYLQKENIIDESGMPKERFSAEFPKEGPSILRIQQVVRGDSAAYFCASSPGSGGYEQYFGPGTRLTVT.

The chain couples TRBV9 to TRBJ1-1, with D perhaps matching TRBD1 (5 bases). The germline V and J ends were trimmed by 4 bases and 3 bases, with 10 bases remaining between them. The V gene's germline CDR1 is SGDLS and CDR2 YYNGEE. The CDR3 is 13 amino acids. The CDR3 DNA sequence: TGTGCCAGCAGCCTCAGGGTGTACACTGAAGCTTTCTTT. Translated, it gives CASSLRVYTEAFF.

This clone was seen more than once but under ten times. CDR3 sequence (DNA): TGTGCCAGCAGCGCCCCCGGGGGTTCTGGAAACACCATATATTTT. This encodes CASSAPGGSGNTIYF. This chain links TRBV9 with TRBJ1-3; possible D gene TRBD1, 5 bases. This CDR3 contains 15 residues. Trimming cost V 3 bases and J 1 base, with 11 bases left between them. Per germline, CDR1 SGDLS and CDR2 YYNGEE.